Below, 30 T cell receptor beta chains from the same sample are listed, as sequenced in a study of CXCR3-negative and CXCR3-positive naive CD8 T cells. Antigens for these TCRs are unknown. It was by 5' RACE with UMI labels that the TRB cDNA libraries were prepared. TCRdb reprocessed the 5' RACE reads and stores each CDR3 protein as one record, lacking DNA. Its listing shows fewer than 140,000 distinct CDR3 sequences. General study findings and limits: Comparison of naive cells showed more hydrophobic TRB CDR3s in CXCR3-positive than in CXCR3-negative naive cells.

The sample was naive CXCR3+ CD8+ T cells from blood. Sample subset: CD45RO-CCR7+CD27+CD95- naive CD8+ T cells expressing CXCR3 (TNR3+). The receptors stem from a human donor in good health. Some clones in this sample may be carry-over from other donors' samples.

This chain links TRBV11-2 with TRBJ2-1; the D gene TCRdb calls, TRBD2, cannot be checked with no DNA. The germline V gene has CDR1 SGHAT and CDR2 FQNNGV. This CDR3 comprises 17 residues. CDR3 amino acids: CASSQLGSDLVYNEQFF.

V is TRBV29-1 and J is TRBJ1-2; TCRdb gives TRBD1 as the D gene, but with no DNA this cannot be confirmed. Germline V gene data show CDR1 as SQVTM and CDR2 as ANQGSEA. The CDR3 length is 14 residues. The CDR3 spells CSVEDVRVNYGYTF.

The genes are TRBV7-9 and TRBJ1-1; as DNA is missing, the TRBD1 call by TCRdb cannot be tested. The CDR3 is 13 amino acids. Germline CDR1 is SEHNR and CDR2 is FQNEAQ (reference sequence). This CDR3 reads CASSFLGQVRAFF.

The chain carries TRBV2 and TRBJ2-1; TCRdb outputs TRBD1, but without DNA this stays unchecked. The CDR3 contains 15 residues. Germline CDR1 SNHLY, CDR2 FYNNEI. The CDR3: CASSVGTGGFGEQFF.

The rearrangement links TRBV4-1 to TRBJ1-2; the D call of TRBD1 rests on TCRdb alone, since no DNA is present to check it. Germline CDR1 is MGHRA and CDR2 is YSYEKL. This CDR3 contains 15 residues. CDR3 sequence reads: CASSPNAGSNYGYTF.

The chain links TRBV12-3 or TRBV12-4 to TRBJ1-1. The CDR3 has 16 residues. CDR3 sequence: CASSGDRGVRDTEAFF.

The rearrangement links TRBV29-1 to TRBJ2-1; no DNA is available, so the TRBD2 call from TCRdb remains unchecked. Per germline, CDR1 SQVTM and CDR2 ANQGSEA. This CDR3 region has 14 residues. CDR3: CSVVREGTYNEQFF.

The V gene is TRBV4-1, the J gene TRBJ1-4. CDR1 and CDR2 from the germline V gene are MGHRA and YSYEKL. This CDR3 is built from 14 residues. Here the CDR3 reads CASSQEWVNEKLFF.

This sequence joins TRBV25-1 and TRBJ2-2. The CDR3 spans 13 residues. Germline V gives CDR1 MGHDK, CDR2 SYGVNS. CDR3 sequence: CASSESEIGELFF.

The gene calls are TRBV7-8 and TRBJ2-3; TCRdb proposes TRBD1, but this gene call is untestable without DNA. The CDR3 spans 14 residues. Germline V gives CDR1 SGHVS, CDR2 FQNEAQ. CDR3 region: CASSPGVSTDTQYF.

The CDR3 here is CASSHPSGGVDEQFF. This chain connects TRBV4-3 to TRBJ2-1; TCRdb indicates TRBD2, and absent DNA this call remains unverified. The CDR3 contains 15 residues. Per the germline V gene, CDR1 is LGHNA and CDR2 is YSLEER.

This chain links TRBV27 with TRBJ2-7. There are 14 residues in the CDR3. The V gene's germline CDR1 is MNHEY and CDR2 SMNVEV (reference sequence). CDR3 region: CASSSWQYSYEQYF.

This CDR3 reads CASSPWTDVNEKLFF. The V gene is TRBV7-9, the J gene TRBJ1-4. Germline V gene data show CDR1 as SEHNR and CDR2 as FQNEAQ (reference sequence). The length of the CDR3 is 15 residues. Based on the CDR3 plus reference TRBV7-9 and TRBJ1-4, the full variable domain is DTGVSQNPRHKITKRGQNVTFRCDPISEHNRLYWYRQTLGQGPEFLTYFQNEAQLEKSRLLSDRFSAERPKGSFSTLEIQRTEQGDSAMYLCASSPWTDVNEKLFFGSGTQLSVL.

The chain combines TRBV7-8 with TRBJ2-7; as DNA is missing, the TRBD1 call by TCRdb cannot be tested. CDR1 and CDR2 from the germline V gene are SGHVS and FQNEAQ. The CDR3 contains 17 residues. This chain's CDR3 is CASSSNPDILLSYEQYF.

The J gene is TRBJ2-1, the V gene TRBV19; TCRdb returns TRBD2, unconfirmable since there is no DNA. The CDR3 totals 16 residues. Germline V gives CDR1 LNHDA, CDR2 SQIVND (reference sequence). CDR3 in amino acids: CASKSRAGLSYNEQFF.

V gene TRBV7-9 combines with J gene TRBJ1-3. This CDR3 region has 15 residues. The germline CDR1 and CDR2 sequences are SEHNR and FQNEAQ (reference sequence). CDR3 region: CASSLPRRSGNTIYF.

This chain connects TRBV4-3 to TRBJ2-7; the TCRdb call, TRBD1, lacks DNA for checking. The CDR3 length is 15 residues. The germline V gene has CDR1 LGHNA and CDR2 YSLEER. CDR3: CASSQVSGGLYEQYF.

V is TRBV7-9 and J is TRBJ2-7; TCRdb picks TRBD1, but there is no DNA to check that call. The CDR3 contains 15 residues. The germline CDR1 and CDR2 sequences are SEHNR and FQNEAQ (reference sequence). CDR3 region: CASSYLQGAPYEQYF.

This chain joins TRBV2 and TRBJ1-5; the TCRdb D gene call, TRBD1, has no DNA to confirm it. The CDR3 is 15 amino acids. CDR1 and CDR2 from the germline V gene are SNHLY and FYNNEI. CDR3 protein: CASSATGPSNQPQHF.

The J gene is TRBJ2-1, the V gene TRBV7-9; TCRdb gives TRBD1 as the D gene, but with no DNA this cannot be confirmed. The CDR3 is 14 residues long. Germline CDR1 is SEHNR and CDR2 is FQNEAQ (reference sequence). This CDR3 reads CASTRPGLHNEQFF.

V is TRBV5-4 and J is TRBJ2-1; lacking DNA, the TRBD1 call made by TCRdb goes unchecked. Germline V gene data show CDR1 as SGHNT and CDR2 as YYREEE (reference sequence). The CDR3 loop spans 17 amino acids. CDR3 sequence: CASSVGLQGAGYNEQFF.

The chain has TRBV4-1 and TRBJ1-1; TCRdb proposes TRBD1, but this gene call is untestable without DNA. This CDR3 spans 16 amino acids. Germline V lookup: CDR1 MGHRA, CDR2 YSYEKL. CDR3 sequence: CASSQEDRPTNTEAFF.

V gene TRBV20-1 combines with J gene TRBJ1-1. The CDR3 length is 12 residues. Germline assignment: CDR1 DFQATT and CDR2 SNEGSKA (reference sequence). The CDR3 spells CSARDSPTEAFF.

The chain carries TRBV4-3 and TRBJ2-7; absent DNA, TCRdb's TRBD1 call cannot be checked. The CDR3 is 15 amino acids. CDR1 LGHNA and CDR2 YSLEER come from the germline V gene. The CDR3 here is CASSQDRDRAYEQYF.

The chain carries TRBV5-1 and TRBJ2-7; the D call of TRBD2 rests on TCRdb alone, since no DNA is present to check it. The germline gives CDR1 SGHRS, CDR2 YFSETQ. This CDR3 contains 20 residues. CDR3 loop: CASTQKAWAGVTGSSYEQYF.

The chain joins TRBV7-9 to TRBJ1-1. This CDR3 is 13 amino acids long. Germline V CDR1 and CDR2: SEHNR, FQNEAQ (reference sequence). This CDR3 reads CASRSGGHTEAFF.

The V gene is TRBV19, the J gene TRBJ1-1. The germline CDR1 and CDR2 sequences are LNHDA and SQIVND (reference sequence). The CDR3 has 14 amino acids. This CDR3 is CASRDSTAGTEAFF.

The chain combines TRBV4-2 with TRBJ2-2; lacking DNA, the TRBD1 call made by TCRdb goes unchecked. The CDR3 is 17 residues long. Germline CDR1 and CDR2: LGHNA and YNFKEQ. The CDR3 region is CASSPPGGSGSTGELFF.

The rearrangement joins TRBV12-3 or TRBV12-4 to TRBJ2-5; TCRdb indicates TRBD2, and absent DNA this call remains unverified. The CDR3 runs 13 residues. The CDR3 loop is CASGGDGEETQYF.

The V call is TRBV29-1, the J call TRBJ1-1. The CDR3 is 13 amino acids. Germline lookup yields CDR1 SQVTM and CDR2 ANQGSEA. The CDR3 sequence: CSVEEGGFQEAFF.